This T cell receptor beta chain was profiled in a study of blood T cell repertoires in COVID-19. Authors' processing steps: Amplification of reference gene primers was used by the study to estimate nucleated cell counts. Repertoires were generated with immunoSEQ multiplex PCR, while TCRdb's copy carries only in-frame clones and drops some. That table is the source of V, J and clone size, and D and trimming were worked out from the DNA. Counted here are 30,000 to 35,000 clones, roughly 91% occurring once; the ten biggest clones make up about an eighth. The germline V gene has CDR1 LNHDA and CDR2 SQIVND (reference sequence). V dropped 6 bases and J dropped 3 bases, with 15 bases sitting between them. CDR3 length: 14 amino acids.

The chain couples TRBV19 to TRBJ2-7; tentative D call: TRBD1 (6 bases). This TCR was recovered from a man in his 60s with active COVID-19. The material sequenced was peripheral blood. CDR3 DNA: TGTGCCAGTAGGGACAGAACGGGGAACTACGAGCAGTACTTC. Residues: CASRDRTGNYEQYF.